This T cell receptor (beta chain) was documented in a study of T cell changes during pregnancy in multiple sclerosis. Sequenced by immunoSEQ multiplex PCR; TCRdb stores in-frame clones only, minus some. The table records roughly 100,000 clones, 92% of them present only once. Germline lookup yields CDR1 MNHEY and CDR2 SVGAGI. Trimming at V came to 5 bases and at J to 8 bases, leaving 5 bases not matched to a gene. The CDR3 has 14 residues. Sequencing was performed on peripheral blood, taken after pregnancy. J is TRBJ1-4 and V is TRBV6-5; 10 bases match TRBD1. This receptor was obtained from a female donor with multiple sclerosis, enrolled in a pregnancy study. The CDR3 sequence is CASSRQGAPEKLFF. The CDR3 coding sequence is TGTGCCAGCAGTCGACAGGGGGCGCCAGAAAAACTGTTTTTT.